The clone carrying this T cell receptor beta chain was found many times. The CDR3 consists of 17 residues. From germline, CDR1 is SGHTA and CDR2 FQGTGA. V was trimmed by 8 bases and J by 0 bases, leaving 23 bases between them. This sample is part of a study of regulatory T cells in long-lasting Graves disease. Assembly of TCR beta libraries relied on iRepertoire HTBI primers together with Arm-PCR of CDR3 regions. MiXCR, applied by TCRdb to the multiplex PCR reads, yields one record per CDR3 protein. The sample includes about 620,000 distinct CDR3 sequences, less than 20% of them seen just once. Specified time point: newly diagnosed GD, antithyroid drugs for less than 3 months. The authors made the TCR library using RNA they extracted from PBMCs. This sample was shared with a second study, whose subject was T cells in Graves' hyperthyroidism and ophthalmopathy. This second study says: Reasons for excluding patients were uncontrolled infection, other autoimmune disease, pregnancy or lactation.

This specimen consisted of peripheral blood mononuclear cells (PBMCs), obtained at new diagnosis, from a patient treated with antithyroid drugs. This receptor was identified in a woman aged 30 to 39 with Graves disease. The rearrangement joins TRBV7-3 to TRBJ2-7; D perhaps matches TRBD2 (5 bases). CDR3 bases: TGTGCCAGCGGGATTGATAGGAGGCCACTGAGCTCCTACGAGCAGTACTTC. Protein product: CASGIDRRPLSSYEQYF.